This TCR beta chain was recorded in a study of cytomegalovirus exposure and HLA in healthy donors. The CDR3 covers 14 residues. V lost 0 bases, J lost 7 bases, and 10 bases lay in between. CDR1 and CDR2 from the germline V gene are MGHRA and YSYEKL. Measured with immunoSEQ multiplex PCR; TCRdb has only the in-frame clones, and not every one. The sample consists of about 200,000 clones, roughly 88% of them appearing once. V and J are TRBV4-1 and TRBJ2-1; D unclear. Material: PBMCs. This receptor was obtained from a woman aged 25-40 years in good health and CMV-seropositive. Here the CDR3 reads CASSQDEIPNEQFF. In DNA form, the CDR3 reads TGCGCCAGCAGCCAAGATGAGATCCCTAATGAGCAGTTCTTC.